This T cell receptor (beta chain) emerged from a study of T cell changes during pregnancy in multiple sclerosis. Assay: immunoSEQ multiplex PCR; the TCRdb copy retains only in-frame clones and omits some. The repertoire includes some 110,000 clones, roughly 92% of them detected once, and about 1.5% sits in the top ten. Germline CDR1 is SGHKS and CDR2 is YYEKEE (reference sequence). Trimming removed 2 bases at V and 3 bases at J, with 12 bases between. The CDR3 runs 15 residues. Here the sequenced sample was peripheral blood, taken in the third trimester of pregnancy. This receptor was identified in a female donor with multiple sclerosis, enrolled in a pregnancy study. The chain has TRBV5-5 and TRBJ2-1, with D perhaps matching TRBD1 (5 bases). DNA for the CDR3: TGTGCCAGCAGCTTCCAGGGTAGAGGCTACAATGAGCAGTTCTTC. This gives the protein CASSFQGRGYNEQFF.